One and the same sample provided the 28 T cell receptor beta chains below, sequenced in a study of T cell clonality in common variable immunodeficiency (dated by TCRdb to between 2014 and 2017). Receptor amplification or capture employed the immunoSEQ multiplex PCR assay. Entries here come from immuneACCESS through TCRdb and include only in-frame sequences with V and J called. Some clones fail to appear in such tables; in the studies checked, an unresolved V gene covers under half of the shortfall, and the cause of the remainder is unknown. This sample is represented by about 40,000 clones, with no singletons among them. The ten largest account for approximately 4% of the sample. Sequences were obtained from peripheral blood mononuclear cells. The origin of the receptors is a person aged 18 to 75 in good health.

There are many counts of this clone. Read sequence stops 3 residues before the CDR3 end, and the germline J gene provides the missing end. The chain employs TRBV28 and TRBJ2-5, with 12 bases identical to TRBD2. Germline-derived CDR1 and CDR2 are MDHEN and SYDVKM. There are 17 residues in the CDR3. J gave up 3 bases and V 6 bases, and 11 bases lay outside the gene matches. The CDR3 loop is CASRHPGTSGLKETQYF. The sequenced CDR3 bases are TGTGCCAGCAGACATCCTGGGACTAGCGGGCTGAAAGAGACC. Based on the CDR3 plus reference TRBV28 and TRBJ2-5, the full variable domain is DVKVTQSSRYLVKRTGEKVFLECVQDMDHENMFWYRQDPGLGLRLIYFSYDVKMKEKGDIPEGYSVSREKKERFSLILESASTNQTSMYLCASRHPGTSGLKETQYFGPGTRLLVL.

As concerns this clone: The missing CDR3 end, 3 residues past where the read stops, is filled in from the germline J gene. This chain uses TRBV18 with TRBJ2-7; 9 nucleotides align to TRBD2. Per the germline V gene, CDR1 is KGHSH and CDR2 is LQKENI. Unmatched junction bases numbered 8, after V lost 4 bases and J lost 4 bases. The CDR3 is 15 amino acids. The CDR3 loop reads CASSLATSGGYEQYF. Incomplete CDR3 DNA: TGTGCCAGCTCACTTGCGACTAGCGGAGGTTACGAG.

With respect to this clone: With the read ending 3 residues before the CDR3 end, the germline J gene is used to fill in that end. This sequence joins TRBV2 and TRBJ1-1; 7 bases are a match to TRBD1. With 6 bases clipped from V and 5 bases from J, the junction kept 3 bases outside the gene matches. There are 12 residues in the CDR3. The germline V gene encodes CDR1 SNHLY and CDR2 FYNNEI. The chain's CDR3 is CASRRQGTEAFF. Partial CDR3 DNA: TGTGCCAGCAGGAGACAGGGAACTGAA.

This clone showed up many times. The CDR3 extends 3 residues past the end of the read, so its final part is completed from the germline J gene. V is TRBV30 and J is TRBJ2-1; D possibly corresponds to TRBD1 (6 bases). V dropped 1 base and J dropped 4 bases, with 20 bases sitting between them. The CDR3 is 17 amino acids. CDR1 and CDR2 (germline): GTSNPN, SVGIG (reference sequence). CDR3 bases read: TGTGCCTGGAGTGGGGTCCCGGGGACAACCCTTTACAATGAG. Residues: CAWSGVPGTTLYNE. The whole CDR3 protein is CAWSGVPGTTLYNEQFF.

This clone was recorded many times. Coverage ceases 3 residues before the CDR3 finishes, and the germline J gene fills in the end. This chain uses TRBV30 with TRBJ2-2; no reliable D call. CDR1 and CDR2 from the germline V gene are GTSNPN and SVGIG (reference sequence). Trimming pared 4 bases from V and 0 bases from J, leaving 9 bases between. The CDR3 extends over 14 amino acids. The CDR3 is CAWIGPSNTGELFF. Incomplete CDR3 DNA: TGTGCCTGGATTGGGCCCTCGAACACCGGGGAG.

By share of the sample, this clone is medium-sized (0.01 to 0.1%). The read terminates 3 residues before the CDR3 end, so the remaining end is supplied by the germline J gene. The J gene is TRBJ1-6, the V gene TRBV5-1; possibly TRBD1 for D (6 bases). The germline gives CDR1 SGHRS, CDR2 YFSETQ. The CDR3 length is 17 residues. Deletions cut 0 bases from V and 7 bases from J, with 17 bases between. The CDR3 sequence: CASSLAATGYGNSPLHF. The DNA read from the CDR3 is TGCGCCAGCAGCTTGGCCGCAACAGGGTACGGGAATTCACCC.

This clone was detected ten times or more. Incomplete CDR3 DNA: TGCGCCAGCAGCTCATTCATTACAGGGGGCAGGTATGGC. Protein product: CASSSFITGGRYG. The complete CDR3 protein is CASSSFITGGRYGYTF. The chain employs TRBV5-1 and TRBJ1-2, with 9 bases lining up with TRBD1. The sequenced fragment ends 3 residues before the CDR3 boundary, so the rest is inferred from the germline J gene. This CDR3 comprises 16 residues. Trimming at V came to 3 bases and at J to 5 bases, leaving 11 bases not matched to a gene. CDR1 SGHRS and CDR2 YFSETQ come from the germline V gene.

This clone was found many times. The CDR3 extends 3 residues past the end of the read, so its final part is completed from the germline J gene. The V call is TRBV20-1, the J call TRBJ1-2, with D possibly matching TRBD1 (6 bases). The ends were cut back, 6 bases at V and 0 bases at J, with 23 bases in the middle. This CDR3 has 17 residues. Germline CDR1 DFQATT, CDR2 SNEGSKA (reference sequence). CDR3 in amino acids: CSAETGASNPANYGYTF. The sequenced part of the CDR3 DNA is TGCAGTGCAGAGACAGGAGCCTCAAATCCCGCTAACTATGGC.

This clone was detected ten times or more. The read falls 3 residues short of the CDR3 end, and the missing part is taken from the germline J gene. The chain combines TRBV2 with TRBJ1-2; the match to TRBD1 covers 7 bases. There are 10 residues in the CDR3. Germline V gene lookup returns CDR1 SNHLY and CDR2 FYNNEI. The CDR3 sequence: CASRGTVYTF. Partial CDR3 DNA: TGTGCCAGCAGAGGGACAGTC.

This clone was counted many times. A junction end diverges from the germline sequence, so it may reflect a read error. The read gets to within 3 residues of the CDR3 end, and the germline J gene fills in the rest. J is TRBJ2-2 and V is TRBV5-1, with 9 bases fitting TRBD2. Germline V gene lookup returns CDR1 SGHRS and CDR2 YFSETQ. This CDR3 has 16 amino acids. The covered CDR3 bases are TGCGCCAGCAGCTTGGACCTTAGCGGGGGCACCGGAGAG. Protein sequence: CASSLDLSGGTGE. The CDR3 reads in full as CASSLDLSGGTGELFF.

This clone was counted many times. Read data end 3 residues before the CDR3 end; the end is taken from the germline J gene. This chain uses TRBV20-1 with TRBJ2-5; 8 bases are a match to TRBD2. CDR1 and CDR2 from the germline V gene are DFQATT and SNEGSKA (reference sequence). V lost 1 base to trimming and J lost 4 bases; unmatched junction nucleotides: 8. The CDR3 length is 15 residues. The CDR3 loop is CSARVAGGVSETQYF. CDR3 bases read: TGCAGTGCTAGAGTGGCGGGGGGTGTCTCAGAGACC.

This clone was seen repeatedly, ten times or more. The read finishes 3 residues shy of the CDR3 end, and the germline J gene is used to complete it. The chain is built from TRBV19 and TRBJ2-7; D might be TRBD1 (6 bases). Trimming removed 3 bases at V and 0 bases at J, with 9 bases between. The length of the CDR3 is 14 residues. Looked up from germline, CDR1 is LNHDA and CDR2 is SQIVND (reference sequence). CDR3 bases read: TGTGCCAGTAGTATCCAGGACAGCTCCTACGAG. It codes for CASSIQDSSYE. The full-length CDR3 reads as CASSIQDSSYEQYF. Drawing the rest from reference TRBV19 and TRBJ2-7, the complete variable domain is DGGITQSPKYLFRKEGQNVTLSCEQNLNHDAMYWYRQDPGQGLRLIYYSQIVNDFQKGDIAEGYSVSREKKESFPLTVTSAQKNPTAFYLCASSIQDSSYEQYFGPGTRLTVT.

This clone was counted many times. The read terminates 3 residues ahead of where the CDR3 ends, so the germline J gene completes it. V usage is TRBV30 and J usage is TRBJ2-3, with 13 bases aligning to TRBD2. Germline V gene lookup returns CDR1 GTSNPN and CDR2 SVGIG (reference sequence). J gave up 5 bases and V 4 bases, and 15 bases lay outside the gene matches. The CDR3 sequence is 18 residues long. Partial CDR3 DNA: TGTGCCTGGAAAAGGGGTTTCCCACTAGCGGGAGGGGGAGATACG. It is translated as CAWKRGFPLAGGGDT. The whole CDR3 protein is CAWKRGFPLAGGGDTQYF. Looking up the rest from reference TRBV30 and TRBJ2-3 gives the full variable domain: SQTIHQWPATLVQPVGSPLSLECTVEGTSNPNLYWYRQAAGRGLQLLFYSVGIGQISSEVPQNLSASRPQDRQFILSSKKLLLSDSGFYLCAWKRGFPLAGGGDTQYFGPGTRLTVL.

Note on this clone: The sequence runs out 3 residues before the end of the CDR3; the remainder is reconstructed from the germline J gene. V and J are TRBV6-4 and TRBJ1-1; D remains ambiguous. The CDR3 has 14 amino acids. V gave up 2 bases and J gave up 1 base, with 8 bases separating them. Germline V CDR1 and CDR2: MRHNA, SNTAGT. CDR3: CASSDEPGNTEAFF. Partial CDR3 DNA: TGTGCCAGCAGTGACGAACCGGGGAACACTGAA.

This clone was observed a few times. Coverage ceases 3 residues before the CDR3 finishes, and the germline J gene fills in the end. V gene TRBV6-1 combines with J gene TRBJ2-3; no reliable D call. Per germline, CDR1 MNHNS and CDR2 SASEGT. The CDR3 covers 12 residues. Partial CDR3 DNA: TGTGCCAGCAGTGAATATTTAGAGACG. It is translated as CASSEYLET. The entire CDR3 protein is CASSEYLETQYF.

This clone was recorded many times. Read coverage stops 3 residues before the CDR3 terminus; the germline J gene supplies the remainder. The chain links TRBV5-1 to TRBJ2-3, with 8 bases lining up with TRBD2. V dropped 2 bases and J dropped 4; count of bases not matched to a gene: 15. CDR3 length: 18 residues. Germline lookup yields CDR1 SGHRS and CDR2 YFSETQ. The CDR3 loop is CASSLSLSGTSISDTQYF. CDR3 DNA, as far as it was read: TGCGCCAGCAGCTTATCCCTCTCCGGGACTAGTATATCAGATACG.

This clone was found many times. The read halts 3 residues ahead of the CDR3 end, with the missing end drawn from the germline J gene. V and J are TRBV6-2 or TRBV6-3 and TRBJ2-4; D tentatively reads TRBD1 or TRBD2 (6 bases each). The CDR3 spans 14 residues. Germline-derived CDR1 and CDR2 are MNHEY and SVGEGT. Trimming took off 1 base at V and 9 bases at J, with 13 bases between the two ends. CDR3 residues: CASSYLVGGGIQYF. The DNA read from the CDR3 is TGTGCCAGCAGTTACTTAGTAGGAGGGGGCATT.

This clone was found a few times. The read ends 3 residues before the CDR3 terminus; that terminus is restored from the germline J gene. The genes are TRBV18 and TRBJ2-2; no firm D call. This CDR3 is built from 14 residues. With 3 bases removed from V and 1 base from J, the gap between germline ends came to 6 bases. The germline gives CDR1 KGHSH, CDR2 LQKENI. The chain's CDR3 is CASSPLENTGELFF. Partial CDR3 DNA: TGTGCCAGCTCACCCTTAGAGAACACCGGGGAG.

The sample holds many counts of this clone. The read finishes 3 residues shy of the CDR3 end, and the germline J gene is used to complete it. The genes are TRBV5-1 and TRBJ1-1; a possible D gene is TRBD1 (6 bases). The CDR3 has 15 residues. Germline V gene data show CDR1 as SGHRS and CDR2 as YFSETQ. V gave up 4 bases and J gave up 2 bases, with 15 bases separating them. Partial CDR3 DNA: TGCGCCAGCAGCGACCCAGACGGGACAAACACTGAA. This sequence encodes CASSDPDGTNTE. The entire CDR3 sequence reads CASSDPDGTNTEAFF.

This clone was detected many times. The sequenced fragment ends 3 residues before the CDR3 boundary, so the rest is inferred from the germline J gene. The V and J genes are TRBV30 and TRBJ1-4, with a weak D call TRBD1 (6 bases). The V end was cut by 1 base, the J end by 4 bases, with 10 bases between. Germline CDR1 reads GTSNPN; CDR2 reads SVGIG (reference sequence). The CDR3 covers 14 residues. CDR3 in amino acids: CAWSGTAFNEKLFF. The part of the CDR3 DNA that was read is TGTGCCTGGAGTGGGACAGCGTTTAATGAAAAA.

This clone has ten or more counts. Sequencing ends 3 residues short of the CDR3 end; the germline J gene provides the rest. This sequence joins TRBV19 and TRBJ1-2, with 7 bases aligning to TRBD1. The germline V gene has CDR1 LNHDA and CDR2 SQIVND (reference sequence). The V and J ends lost 0 bases and 2 bases, in that order; junction bases with no gene match: 3. CDR3 length: 15 amino acids. The CDR3 is CASSIDGRGNYGYTF. The CDR3 bases that were read are TGTGCCAGTAGTATAGATGGCAGGGGGAACTATGGC.

This clone was detected a few times. Read data end 3 residues before the CDR3 end; the end is taken from the germline J gene. The chain uses TRBV7-9 and TRBJ2-3, with D tentatively TRBD1 (6 bases). CDR3 length: 14 amino acids. The germline V gene encodes CDR1 SEHNR and CDR2 FQNEAQ (reference sequence). Partial CDR3 DNA: TGTGCCAGCAGACTAACAGGGTTGGAAGAGACG. Amino acid sequence: CASRLTGLEET. The entire CDR3 protein reads CASRLTGLEETQYF.

This clone was observed at least ten times. Read sequence stops 3 residues before the CDR3 end, and the germline J gene provides the missing end. The chain employs TRBV7-2 and TRBJ1-2; D is perhaps TRBD1 (6 bases). Germline CDR1 is SGHTA and CDR2 is FQGNSA. CDR3 size: 12 residues. The CDR3 reads CASSTTGKGYTF. CDR3 bases read: TGTGCCAGCAGCACCACAGGGAAAGGC.

About this clone: The CDR3 end falls 3 residues outside the read, so it is completed with the germline J gene. V is TRBV7-8 and J is TRBJ2-5, with a tentative D call TRBD2 (6 bases). CDR1 is SGHVS, CDR2 FQNEAQ, per germline. This CDR3 spans 16 amino acids. Trimming left V 1 base short and J 1 base short, with 13 bases between. The CDR3 here is CASSLGASATQETQYF. CDR3 DNA, as far as it was read: TGTGCCAGCAGCTTAGGGGCTAGCGCAACCCAAGAGACC.

This clone was found many times. Read coverage stops 3 residues before the CDR3 terminus; the germline J gene supplies the remainder. The chain uses TRBV20-1 and TRBJ2-1; 7 bases fit TRBD2. This CDR3 has 15 residues. The ends lost 4 bases at V and 0 bases at J; junction bases unmatched: 6. Per the germline V gene, CDR1 is DFQATT and CDR2 is SNEGSKA (reference sequence). The CDR3 reads CSAIGGELSYNEQFF. The sequenced part of the CDR3 DNA is TGCAGTGCTATTGGGGGGGAACTCTCCTACAATGAG.

In its sample, this clone was seen many times. Sequencing ends 3 residues short of the CDR3 end; the germline J gene provides the rest. The genes are TRBV7-8 and TRBJ2-1, with D perhaps matching TRBD2 (5 bases). CDR3 length: 15 residues. V was clipped by 4 bases and J by 7 bases, with 17 bases between them. Germline loops: CDR1 SGHVS, CDR2 FQNEAQ. The CDR3 is CASSSNRATGNEQFF. The CDR3 DNA, read in part, is TGTGCCAGCAGCTCAAACCGGGCCACGGGGAATGAG. Full variable domain (remainder filled in from reference TRBV7-8 and TRBJ2-1): GAGVSQSPRYKVAKRGQDVALRCDPISGHVSLFWYQQALGQGPEFLTYFQNEAQLDKSGLPSDRFFAERPEGSVSTLKIQRTQQEDSAVYLCASSSNRATGNEQFFGPGTRLTVL.

This clone was counted only a few times. The read ends 3 residues early relative to the CDR3; the germline J gene fills the gap. The J gene is TRBJ2-2, the V gene TRBV6-1; no clear D gene. Germline V gives CDR1 MNHNS, CDR2 SASEGT. CDR3 size: 16 residues. CDR3 in amino acids: CASSEAQDIDYSPLFF. The CDR3 DNA, read in part, is TGTGCCAGCAGTGAAGCCCAGGATATCGATTATTCACCG.

This clone was picked up a small number of times. Read sequence stops 3 residues before the CDR3 end, and the germline J gene provides the missing end. The gene calls are TRBV6-4 and TRBJ1-2; a possible D gene is TRBD1 (5 bases). The germline CDR1 and CDR2 sequences are MRHNA and SNTAGT. The CDR3 has 16 amino acids. Trimming stripped 4 bases from V and 5 bases from J, with 20 bases between. The CDR3 is CASSATDRPNFYGYTF. The sequenced part of the CDR3 DNA is TGTGCCAGCAGTGCGACAGACCGGCCCAATTTTTATGGC.